A single sample gave rise to the 9 T cell receptor beta chains below, sequenced in a study of patients and donors after allogeneic stem cell transplantation. TCRdb re-called the RT-PCR reads with MiXCR, one entry per CDR3 protein. The sample has around 150,000 distinct CDR3 sequences, approximately 40% seen once. Sequenced input: blood, either unsorted or a sorted T cell fraction (not recorded which). These receptors were taken from a human donor who was either an allogeneic HSCT recipient or a stem cell or donor lymphocyte infusion donor (not recorded which). It is not recorded whose cells these are; they may come from a transplant donor.

This clonotype was seen more than once but under ten times. The V and J genes are TRBV29-1 and TRBJ1-1; D is perhaps TRBD1 (5 bases). Germline CDR1 reads SQVTM; CDR2 reads ANQGSEA. The CDR3 is 13 amino acids. Trimming pared 4 bases from V and 4 bases from J, leaving 13 bases between. The chain's CDR3 is CSVGRGAGTEAFF. CDR3 bases: TGCAGCGTTGGGAGGGGAGCCGGCACTGAAGCTTTCTTT.

The chain carries TRBV6-5 and TRBJ2-2; maybe TRBD1 (5 bases). Germline V gives CDR1 MNHEY, CDR2 SVGAGI. The CDR3 spans 14 residues. Between the trimmed V and J ends, which lost 2 bases and 4 bases, there was a span of 8 bases. CDR3 nucleotides: TGTGCCAGCAGTTACATCAGGGCCACCGGGGAGCTGTTTTTT. It specifies CASSYIRATGELFF.

The chain couples TRBV6-1 to TRBJ1-3; the D is unclear. V lost 10 bases, J lost 1 base, and 8 bases lay in between. CDR1 and CDR2 from the germline V gene are MNHNS and SASEGT. The CDR3 runs 12 residues. CDR3 amino acids: CATQVSGNTIYF. CDR3 in DNA: TGTGCCACCCAGGTATCTGGAAACACCATATATTTT.

This chain links TRBV20-1 with TRBJ2-7, with TRBD1 matching 8 bases. Trimming cost V 3 bases and J 6 bases; bases outside gene matches: 13. This CDR3 is 15 amino acids long. Germline V gives CDR1 DFQATT, CDR2 SNEGSKA (reference sequence). The CDR3 DNA is TGCAGTGCTAGGGGACTGGACAGGGAGCTTTCCGAGCAGTACTTC. This translates into CSARGLDRELSEQYF.

J is TRBJ2-1 and V is TRBV12-3 or TRBV12-4, with a weak D call TRBD1 (5 bases). This CDR3 is 11 amino acids long. Deletions cut 8 bases from V and 6 bases from J, with 8 bases between. CDR3 protein: CASGRGNEQFF. The CDR3 bases are TGTGCCAGCGGAAGGGGCAATGAGCAGTTCTTC.

The chain is built from TRBV12-3 or TRBV12-4 and TRBJ1-2; no clear D. This CDR3 contains 13 residues. Trimming shortened V by 5 bases and J by 4 bases, and 11 bases separated the two germline ends. Here the CDR3 reads CASSARRTYGYTF. CDR3 nucleotide sequence: TGTGCCAGCAGTGCCCGACGGACCTATGGCTACACCTTC.

The chain has TRBV5-5 and TRBJ2-3, with D unresolved. This CDR3 contains 14 residues. The germline CDR1 and CDR2 sequences are SGHKS and YYEKEE (reference sequence). V was clipped by 0 bases and J by 0 bases, with 5 bases between them. DNA of the CDR3: TGTGCCAGCAGCTTGGGGGAAAGCACAGATACGCAGTATTTT. Protein product: CASSLGESTDTQYF.

This rearrangement joins TRBV10-3 to TRBJ1-2, with TRBD1 matching over 7 bases. The CDR3 runs to 11 residues. The junction had 1 base not matched to a gene; V was cut back by 8 bases and J by 4 bases. Germline V gives CDR1 ENHRY, CDR2 SYGVKD. The CDR3 is CAIGTAYGYTF. Here the CDR3 DNA reads TGTGCCATCGGGACAGCCTATGGCTACACCTTC.

This rearrangement joins TRBV7-8 to TRBJ1-1, with TRBD1 as a possible D gene (6 bases). V lost 1 base, J lost 4 bases, and 10 bases lay in between. Germline V gene sequence: CDR1 SGHVS, CDR2 FQNEAQ. CDR3 size: 14 residues. In nucleotides, the CDR3 is TGTGCCAGCAGCTTAGGGGGGGCAGTCACTGAAGCTTTCTTT. Translating gives CASSLGGAVTEAFF.